Sequencing of this T cell receptor (beta chain) was carried out in a study of T cell repertoires in cytomegalovirus infection. About this clonotype itself: Its antigen remains unidentified. A junction boundary mismatches the germline segment, possibly from a read error.

TCRdb reanalysed the reads using MiXCR and keeps one entry per CDR3 protein. The table lists approximately 89,000 distinct CDR3 sequences, roughly a quarter of them singletons, with roughly 45% in the top ten. This CDR3 has 14 amino acids. The chain uses TRBV12-3 or TRBV12-4 and TRBJ2-3; no clear D. This receptor was identified in a human donor in good health (CMV status not recorded). Some clones in this sample may be carry-over from other donors' samples. The input for sequencing was CD8+ T cells from cultured PBMCs, taken from culture after CMV antigen stimulation. CDR3: CTSSHLGILNTQYF. CDR3 nucleotides: TGTACCAGCAGCCACCTAGGGATTCTCAATACGCAGTATTTT.